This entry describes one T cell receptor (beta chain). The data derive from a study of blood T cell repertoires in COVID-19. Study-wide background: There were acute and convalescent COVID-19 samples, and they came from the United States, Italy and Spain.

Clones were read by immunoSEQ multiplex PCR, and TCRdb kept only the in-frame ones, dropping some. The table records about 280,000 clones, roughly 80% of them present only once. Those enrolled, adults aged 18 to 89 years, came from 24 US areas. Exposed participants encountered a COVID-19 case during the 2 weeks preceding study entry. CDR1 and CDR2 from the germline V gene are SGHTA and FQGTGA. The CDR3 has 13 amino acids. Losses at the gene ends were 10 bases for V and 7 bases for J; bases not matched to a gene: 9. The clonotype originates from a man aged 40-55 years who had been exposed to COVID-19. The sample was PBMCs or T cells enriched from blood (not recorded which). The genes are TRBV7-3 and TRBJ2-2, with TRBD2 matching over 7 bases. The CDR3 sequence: CATAGVAGGELFF. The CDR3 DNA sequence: TGTGCCACCGCGGGGGTCGCTGGCGGGGAGCTGTTTTTT.